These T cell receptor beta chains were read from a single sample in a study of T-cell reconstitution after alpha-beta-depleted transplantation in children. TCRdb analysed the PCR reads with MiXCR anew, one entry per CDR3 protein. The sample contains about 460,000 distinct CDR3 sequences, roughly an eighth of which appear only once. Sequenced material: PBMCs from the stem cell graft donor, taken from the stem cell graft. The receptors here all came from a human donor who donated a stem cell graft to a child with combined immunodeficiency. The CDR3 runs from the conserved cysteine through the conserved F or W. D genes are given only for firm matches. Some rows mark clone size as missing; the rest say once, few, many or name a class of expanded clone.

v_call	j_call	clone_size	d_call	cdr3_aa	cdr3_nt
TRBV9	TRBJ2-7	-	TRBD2	CASSEGGTTYYEQYF	TGTGCCAGCAGCGAGGGAGGGACTACCTACTACGAGCAGTACTTC
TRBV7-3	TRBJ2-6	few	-	CASSLTGRSGANVLTF	TGTGCCAGCAGCTTAACCGGGAGATCTGGGGCCAACGTCCTGACTTTC
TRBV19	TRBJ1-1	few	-	CASIKTSDTEAFF	TGTGCCAGTATTAAGACTAGCGACACTGAAGCTTTCTTT
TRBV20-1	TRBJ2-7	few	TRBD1	CSARPSSETGVFFEQYF	TGCAGTGCTAGACCCTCGTCCGAGACAGGGGTGTTCTTCGAGCAGTACTTC
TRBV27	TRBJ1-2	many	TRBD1	CASSLGSGQGFGGYTF	TGTGCCAGCAGTTTAGGGTCGGGACAGGGATTCGGGGGCTACACCTTC
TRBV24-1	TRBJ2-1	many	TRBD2	CATSPREVDYNEQFF	TGTGCCACCAGCCCCCGGGAGGTTGACTACAATGAGCAGTTCTTC
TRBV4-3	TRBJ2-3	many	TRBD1	CASSQDRTGGKDTQYF	TGCGCCAGCAGCCAAGATAGGACAGGGGGTAAAGATACGCAGTATTTT
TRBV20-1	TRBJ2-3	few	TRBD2	CSARDKLAVSLSTDTQYF	TGCAGTGCTAGAGATAAACTAGCGGTGAGCCTTAGCACAGATACGCAGTATTTT
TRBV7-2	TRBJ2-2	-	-	CASSLSPSPPGELFF	TGTGCCAGCAGCTTATCTCCTAGCCCGCCCGGGGAGCTGTTTTTT
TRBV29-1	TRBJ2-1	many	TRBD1	CSVEEMKGAKFYNEQFF	TGCAGCGTTGAAGAAATGAAGGGGGCGAAATTCTACAATGAGCAGTTCTTC
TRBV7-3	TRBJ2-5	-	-	CASSLVKGTQETQYF	TGTGCCAGCAGCTTGGTAAAGGGAACCCAAGAGACCCAGTACTTC
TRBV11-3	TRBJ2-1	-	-	CASSSSFSYNEQFF	TGTGCCAGCAGCTCCTCCTTCTCCTACAATGAGCAGTTCTTC
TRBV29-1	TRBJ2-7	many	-	CSVVPGGGHEQYF	TGCAGCGTTGTTCCAGGAGGGGGCCACGAGCAGTACTTC
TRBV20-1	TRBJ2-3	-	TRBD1	CSARDGGQGTDTQYF	TGCAGTGCTAGAGATGGCGGACAGGGGACAGATACGCAGTATTTT
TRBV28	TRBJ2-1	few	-	CASSLNSRGLDRTYNEQFF	TGTGCCAGCAGTTTAAATTCTCGGGGACTGGACAGAACCTACAATGAGCAGTTCTTC
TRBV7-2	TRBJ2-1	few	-	CASSQEIEQFF	TGTGCCAGCAGCCAAGAGATTGAGCAGTTCTTC
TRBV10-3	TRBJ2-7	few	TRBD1	CAIGQGSSYEQYF	TGTGCCATCGGACAGGGGAGCTCCTACGAGCAGTACTTC
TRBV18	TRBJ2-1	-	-	CASSPPRVRSLYNEQFF	TGTGCCAGCTCACCACCCAGGGTCAGGAGCCTTTACAATGAGCAGTTCTTC
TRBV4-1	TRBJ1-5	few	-	CASSQVRDRIQPQHF	TGCGCCAGCAGCCAAGTCAGGGACCGTATTCAGCCCCAGCATTTT
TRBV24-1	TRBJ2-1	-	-	CATSDSWDNEQFF	TGTGCCACCAGTGATTCTTGGGACAATGAGCAGTTCTTC
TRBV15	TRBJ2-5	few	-	CATSRGFMANQETQYF	TGTGCCACCAGCAGAGGTTTTATGGCTAACCAAGAGACCCAGTACTTC
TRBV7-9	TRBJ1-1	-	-	CASSLGVGDTEAFF	TGTGCCAGCAGCTTAGGGGTAGGGGACACTGAAGCTTTCTTT
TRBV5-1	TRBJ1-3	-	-	CASSLGRTQGASSGNTIYF	TGCGCCAGCAGCTTGGGGCGGACCCAAGGGGCTAGCTCTGGAAACACCATATATTTT
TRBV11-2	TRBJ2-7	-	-	CASSGGRLISYEQYF	TGTGCCAGCAGCGGAGGACGGTTGATTTCCTACGAGCAGTACTTC
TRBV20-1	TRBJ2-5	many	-	CSGGGGRTQYF	TGCAGTGGGGGCGGCGGGCGGACCCAGTACTTC
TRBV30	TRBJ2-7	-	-	CAWSRTVPYEQYF	TGTGCCTGGAGTCGGACAGTTCCCTACGAGCAGTACTTC
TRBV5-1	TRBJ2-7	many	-	CASSLDRFNEQYF	TGCGCCAGCAGCTTGGACAGGTTCAACGAGCAGTACTTC
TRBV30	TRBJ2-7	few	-	CAWSRGQTYEQYF	TGTGCCTGGAGCCGAGGACAGACCTACGAGCAGTACTTC
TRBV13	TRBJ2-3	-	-	CASRPPEGPDTQYF	TGTGCCAGCAGACCTCCTGAGGGACCAGATACGCAGTATTTT
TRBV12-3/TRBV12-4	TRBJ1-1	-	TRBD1	CASSRPGGGTEAFF	TGTGCCAGCAGCCGCCCAGGGGGTGGCACTGAAGCTTTCTTT
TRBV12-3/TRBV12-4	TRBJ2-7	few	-	CASSLTGAEQYF	TGTGCCAGCAGTCTTACGGGGGCCGAGCAGTACTTC
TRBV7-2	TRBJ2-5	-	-	CASSSLGRFQETQYF	TGTGCCAGCAGCAGTTTGGGGCGGTTTCAAGAGACCCAGTACTTC
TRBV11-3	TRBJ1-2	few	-	CASSLGRLRRGYTF	TGTGCCAGCAGCTTAGGACGGTTGCGGCGGGGCTACACCTTC
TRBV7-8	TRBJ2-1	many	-	CASSLASPHEQFF	TGTGCCAGCAGCTTAGCCAGTCCCCATGAGCAGTTCTTC
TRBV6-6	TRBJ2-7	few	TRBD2	CASRSTSGSVYF	TGTGCCAGCAGGTCGACTAGCGGGTCTGTCTACTTC
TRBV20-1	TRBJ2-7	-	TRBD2	CSARTGLANSYEQYF	TGCAGTGCTAGAACCGGACTAGCCAACTCCTACGAGCAGTACTTC
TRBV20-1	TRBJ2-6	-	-	CSARLPETGANVLTF	TGCAGTGCTAGACTGCCAGAAACTGGGGCCAACGTCCTGACTTTC
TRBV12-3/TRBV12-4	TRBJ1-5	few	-	CASSLEAFNQPQHF	TGTGCCAGCAGTTTAGAGGCTTTTAATCAGCCCCAGCATTTT
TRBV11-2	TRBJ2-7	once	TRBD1	CASSRESAGGSYEQYF	TGTGCCAGCAGCCGCGAATCGGCAGGGGGCTCCTACGAGCAGTACTTC